These 28 T cell receptor beta chains came from one sample sequenced in a study of esophageal squamous cell carcinoma tumors. PCR used a TCR alpha or TCR beta constant-region primer with a P20EA primer, then nested PCR with CA2 or CB2. Unbiased adaptor ligation RT-PCR amplified the TCR genes, and a polyT18-containing BSL-18E primer primed reverse transcription. TCRdb re-analysed the 5' RACE reads in MiXCR, keeping a single row per CDR3 protein. Of about 5,600 distinct CDR3 sequences in the sample, approximately 22% were seen once. The sequenced material came from tumor tissue. These receptors all stem from a man aged 45-85 years with esophageal squamous cell carcinoma.

The sample holds many counts of this clonotype. The chain is built from TRBV12-3 or TRBV12-4 and TRBJ2-1; unclear D gene. This CDR3 has 10 amino acids. Trimming pared 8 bases from V and 9 bases from J, leaving 8 bases between. The CDR3 region has the DNA TGTGCCAGCTCCGTCATTGAGCAGTTCTTC. Its protein product is CASSVIEQFF.

This clonotype is categorized as medium-sized. CDR3 residues: CASSQEGEGGNGAFF. The CDR3 region has the DNA TGTGCCAGCAGCCAAGAAGGCGAAGGGGGGAACGGCGCTTTCTTT. The rearrangement joins TRBV3-1 to TRBJ1-1; weak D call: TRBD1 (6 bases). V was pared by 0 bases and J by 11 bases, with 19 bases between. The CDR3 covers 15 residues. Germline values: CDR1 LGHDT, CDR2 YNNKEL (reference sequence).

This clonotype occurred a few times. V gene TRBV20-1 combines with J gene TRBJ1-2, with D unresolved. With 1 base removed from V and 2 bases from J, the gap between germline ends came to 8 bases. This CDR3 contains 13 residues. Germline CDR1 DFQATT, CDR2 SNEGSKA (reference sequence). DNA of the CDR3: TGCAGTGCTAGAGTGGGAGAGAACTATGGCTACACCTTC. Its protein product is CSARVGENYGYTF.

The rearrangement uses TRBV18 and TRBJ2-7; 8 nucleotides agree with TRBD2. Trimming removed 3 bases from V and 5 bases from J; junction bases left unmatched: 3. The CDR3 runs 13 residues. The V gene's germline CDR1 is KGHSH and CDR2 LQKENI. The CDR3 sequence: CASSPTSGHEQYF. The CDR3, as DNA: TGTGCCAGCTCACCCACTAGCGGTCACGAGCAGTACTTC. Full variable domain (missing parts from reference TRBV18 and TRBJ2-7): NAGVMQNPRHLVRRRGQEARLRCSPMKGHSHVYWYRQLPEEGLKFMVYLQKENIIDESGMPKERFSAEFPKEGPSILRIQQVVRGDSAAYFCASSPTSGHEQYFGPGTRLTVT.

The V call is TRBV5-4, the J call TRBJ2-7; 9 bases line up with TRBD2. The ends lost 2 bases at V and 3 bases at J; junction bases unmatched: 3. This CDR3 has 14 amino acids. The germline CDR1 and CDR2 sequences are SGHNT and YYREEE (reference sequence). The CDR3 sequence: CASSFGTSFYEQYF. CDR3 nucleotides: TGTGCCAGCAGCTTCGGGACTAGCTTCTACGAGCAGTACTTC.

By its share, this clonotype is medium-sized. V usage is TRBV11-2 and J usage is TRBJ2-1; 10 bases map to TRBD2. The CDR3 has 17 residues. With 2 bases clipped from V and 0 bases from J, the junction kept 4 bases outside the gene matches. Germline CDR1 SGHAT, CDR2 FQNNGV. CDR3 nucleotide sequence: TGTGCCAGCAGCTTATCCAGCGGGAGGGTCTCCTACAATGAGCAGTTCTTC. Translation: CASSLSSGRVSYNEQFF.

This clonotype is labeled as medium-sized. The V and J genes are TRBV20-1 and TRBJ2-2; TRBD2 matches 9 bases. The CDR3 consists of 15 residues. The ends lost 2 bases at V and 6 bases at J; junction bases unmatched: 7. The V gene's germline CDR1 is DFQATT and CDR2 SNEGSKA (reference sequence). The CDR3 sequence is CSARLSGRLPGELFF. The CDR3 bases are TGCAGTGCTAGACTTAGCGGGAGACTCCCCGGGGAGCTGTTTTTT.

As regards this clonotype: It may be a read error: a sequence one base away is much more abundant. The DNA of the CDR3 is TGTGCCAGTAGTAGGGACAGCCCCAATGAGCAGTTCTTC. Translated: CASSRDSPNEQFF. The chain uses TRBV19 and TRBJ2-1; 7 bases map to TRBD1. The CDR3 spans 13 residues. Per germline, CDR1 LNHDA and CDR2 SQIVND (reference sequence). The V and J ends lost 4 bases and 6 bases, in that order; junction bases with no gene match: 3.

This rearrangement joins TRBV2 to TRBJ2-5; D could derive from TRBD1 or TRBD2 (5 bases each). Germline V gene lookup returns CDR1 SNHLY and CDR2 FYNNEI. CDR3 length: 13 residues. V was shortened by 3 bases and J by 2 bases, with 7 bases between the two germline ends. The DNA for the CDR3 is TGTGCCAGCAGTGATGGGGGTCAAGAGACCCAGTACTTC. Encoded protein: CASSDGGQETQYF.

The J gene is TRBJ2-5, the V gene TRBV7-2, with 12 bases that match TRBD2. The length of the CDR3 is 18 residues. With 5 bases clipped from V and 5 bases from J, the junction kept 15 bases outside the gene matches. Looked up from germline, CDR1 is SGHTA and CDR2 is FQGNSA. The CDR3 region is CASSPGTLAGGFAETQYF. CDR3 nucleotides: TGTGCCAGCAGCCCTGGGACTCTAGCGGGAGGGTTCGCGGAGACCCAGTACTTC.

A remark on this clonotype: Possible read error: a much larger clone is one base away. The chain employs TRBV4-2 and TRBJ2-5, with a possible D match to TRBD1 (6 bases). Germline CDR1 reads LGHNA; CDR2 reads YNFKEQ. V lost 4 bases, J lost 5 bases, and 11 bases lay in between. CDR3 length: 13 residues. CDR3: CASSLGTRETQYF. The CDR3, as DNA: TGTGCCAGCAGCCTCGGGACACGGGAGACCCAGTACTTC.

This clonotype showed up just once. CDR3 DNA: TGTGCCAGCAGCTTAGTCCCAGGGAATGAGCAGTTCTTC. As protein: CASSLVPGNEQFF. The V and J genes are TRBV11-3 and TRBJ2-1; D is possibly TRBD1 (5 bases). CDR1 and CDR2 (germline): SGHNT, YENEEA. V was clipped by 1 base and J by 7 bases, with 8 bases between them. This CDR3 is built from 13 residues.

This clonotype is medium-sized (0.01 to 0.1%) within its sample. The genes are TRBV20-1 and TRBJ2-7, with 11 bases that match TRBD2. CDR1 DFQATT and CDR2 SNEGSKA come from the germline V gene (reference sequence). J lost 4 bases, V lost 6 bases, and 5 bases had no gene match. This CDR3 has 13 residues. CDR3 region: CSAGASGRYEQYF. DNA of the CDR3: TGCAGTGCGGGAGCTAGCGGGAGGTACGAGCAGTACTTC.

The chain couples TRBV7-8 to TRBJ1-2; D unclear. V dropped 3 bases and J dropped 10 bases, with 18 bases sitting between them. The CDR3 has 14 residues. The germline V gene encodes CDR1 SGHVS and CDR2 FQNEAQ. The CDR3 is CASSFTSMGSVYTF. The DNA of the CDR3 is TGTGCCAGCAGCTTTACCAGCATGGGGTCTGTCTACACCTTC.

The CDR3 region has the DNA TGTGCCAGCAGCCTCGGACAGGGGGCGAGGGAGACCCAGTACTTC. This gives the protein CASSLGQGARETQYF. The chain is built from TRBV11-2 and TRBJ2-5; TRBD1 aligns across 11 bases. The CDR3 runs 15 residues. After removal of 5 bases from V and 5 bases from J, the junction contained 7 bases not matched to a gene. Germline CDR1 SGHAT, CDR2 FQNNGV.

Relative to its sample, this clonotype is medium-sized. The rearrangement joins TRBV12-3 or TRBV12-4 to TRBJ1-2, with no clear D. The CDR3 consists of 16 residues. V lost 8 bases and J lost 5, with 24 bases in between. The DNA of the CDR3 is TGTGCCAGCCTACATTACCTAAGGGCAGATCGGTATGGCTACACCTTC. As protein: CASLHYLRADRYGYTF.

This clonotype was recorded a few times. The chain employs TRBV7-2 and TRBJ2-1; 8 bases align to TRBD1. This CDR3 has 15 amino acids. V was clipped by 6 bases and J by 10 bases; unmatched bases: 14. The germline V gene has CDR1 SGHTA and CDR2 FQGNSA. The CDR3 sequence is CASRLGQALQNEQFF. CDR3 sequence (DNA): TGTGCCAGCAGACTGGGACAGGCCTTACAAAACGAGCAGTTCTTC.

The chain couples TRBV29-1 to TRBJ2-4; D not certain. Per germline, CDR1 SQVTM and CDR2 ANQGSEA. The CDR3 contains 12 residues. The V gene lost 6 bases and the J gene lost 2 bases, with 8 bases spanning the gap. CDR3 sequence reads: CSVVVSKNIQYF. The CDR3 region has the DNA TGCAGCGTCGTGGTCTCCAAAAACATTCAGTACTTC.

By frequency in the sample, this clonotype is medium-sized. V is TRBV6-5 and J is TRBJ2-7; TRBD1 matches at 7 bases. CDR3 length: 13 amino acids. Looked up from germline, CDR1 is MNHEY and CDR2 is SVGAGI. Trimming took 6 bases from V and 0 from J; bases not matched to a gene: 2. The CDR3 reads CASRRDSSYEQYF. For the CDR3, the DNA is TGTGCCAGCAGAAGGGACAGCTCCTACGAGCAGTACTTC.

This chain uses TRBV10-1 with TRBJ2-1; D is perhaps TRBD2 (5 bases). CDR3 size: 11 residues. V lost 9 bases and J lost 5, with 8 bases in between. Germline CDR1 is WNHNN and CDR2 is SYGVQD (reference sequence). Written as DNA, the CDR3 is TGCGCCAGACTCGGGAACAATGAGCAGTTCTTC. It translates to CARLGNNEQFF.

The V and J genes are TRBV6-5 and TRBJ2-7; 9 nucleotides line up with TRBD1. There are 13 residues in the CDR3. Germline assignment: CDR1 MNHEY and CDR2 SVGAGI. V was clipped by 6 bases and J by 2 bases; unmatched bases: 2. The CDR3 is CASRGTGTYEQYF. CDR3 sequence (DNA): TGTGCCAGCAGGGGGACAGGGACCTACGAGCAGTACTTC.

Concerning this clonotype: At one end, the junction sequence differs from germline, possibly due to a read error. The chain carries TRBV6-1 and TRBJ1-2, with D uncertain. CDR1 and CDR2 from the germline V gene are MNHNS and SASEGT. This CDR3 has 15 residues. CDR3: CASSRGPVGEYGDTF. CDR3 in DNA: TGTGCCAGCTCACGCGGACCCGTAGGAGAATATGGCGACACCTTC.

This clonotype was seen many times. The chain carries TRBV19 and TRBJ2-2, with D unclear. V was trimmed by 8 bases and J by 6 bases, leaving 4 bases between them. This CDR3 is built from 10 residues. The germline CDR1 and CDR2 sequences are LNHDA and SQIVND (reference sequence). CDR3 in amino acids: CASLAGELFF. Written as DNA, the CDR3 is TGTGCCAGTCTAGCCGGGGAGCTGTTTTTT.

The table lists this clonotype with a few counts. The CDR3 sequence: CASSPGTGNNEQFF. As DNA, the CDR3 is TGTGCCAGCTCACCCGGGACAGGGAATAATGAGCAGTTCTTC. V usage is TRBV18 and J usage is TRBJ2-1; 9 bases agree with TRBD1. The trim removed 3 bases at V and 7 bases at J, leaving 4 bases unmatched. The CDR3 is made up of 14 amino acids. Germline V gene sequence: CDR1 KGHSH, CDR2 LQKENI.

Concerning this clonotype itself: This may be a read error: a much more frequent sequence differs by one nucleotide. The V gene is TRBV7-6, the J gene TRBJ1-1, with a weak D call TRBD1 (6 bases). This CDR3 is 14 amino acids long. In germline, CDR1 is SGHVS, CDR2 FNYEAQ. V was shortened by 1 base and J by 0 bases, with 6 bases between the two germline ends. CDR3 loop: CASSLGTVNTEAFF. The DNA for the CDR3 is TGTGCCAGCAGCTTAGGGACAGTGAACACTGAAGCTTTCTTT.

The chain employs TRBV20-1 and TRBJ2-2, with D perhaps TRBD2 (5 bases). In germline, CDR1 is DFQATT, CDR2 SNEGSKA (reference sequence). The ends were cut back, 3 bases at V and 4 bases at J, with 12 bases in the middle. The CDR3 is 14 residues long. CDR3 amino acids: CSASAWAGTGELFF. The CDR3 region has the DNA TGCAGTGCTAGTGCGTGGGCGGGCACCGGGGAGCTGTTTTTT.

This clonotype came up a few times. A clone one base away is much larger, so this may be a read error. This sequence joins TRBV6-2 or TRBV6-3 and TRBJ2-2; 9 nucleotides align to TRBD2. Germline V gives CDR1 MNHEY, CDR2 SVGEGT. The length of the CDR3 is 16 residues. The CDR3 here is CASTNRREGLTGERFF. CDR3 DNA: TGTGCCAGCACTAATCGGCGGGAGGGTTTAACCGGGGAGCGGTTTTTT.

There are many counts of this clonotype. The chain has TRBV20-1 and TRBJ2-7, with TRBD2 matching over 8 bases. The CDR3 is made up of 15 amino acids. Germline CDR1 reads DFQATT; CDR2 reads SNEGSKA (reference sequence). V lost 5 bases and J lost 6; bases outside the gene matches: 15. The CDR3 protein is CSAPSITGLVPEQYF. Written as DNA, the CDR3 is TGCAGTGCTCCGAGCATTACGGGACTAGTCCCCGAGCAGTACTTC.